The entry below describes one T cell receptor beta chain. Its antigen is still unknown. Using genomic DNA as the template, TCR beta VDJ and CDR3 profiling was carried out. TCRdb reanalysed the reads using MiXCR and keeps one entry per CDR3 protein. Among around 180,000 distinct CDR3 sequences listed, over 60% were seen once. These data originate in a study of CD8+CD57+ T cells in acquired aplastic anemia. About the study: When averaged, DNA from sorted CD4+ and CD8+ cells came to approximately 3.2 ug.

Study findings and constraints: No significant difference in CD8+ Simpson's diversity was found between patients and controls. The same twenty-nine CD8+ CDR3 sequences occurred in patients and in controls.

The V gene's germline CDR1 is SEHNR and CDR2 FQNEAQ (reference sequence). With 5 bases removed from V and 6 bases from J, the gap between germline ends came to 17 bases. The CDR3 length is 14 residues. Source material: sorted CD4+, CD8+, or CD8+CD57+ T cells (not recorded which) from PBMCs. The J gene is TRBJ2-7, the V gene TRBV7-9; D is possibly TRBD1 (6 bases). The TCR was taken from a human donor with severe aplastic anemia or a healthy control (not recorded which). CDR3 sequence (DNA): TGTGCCAGCAGCACCCGGGGACAAAAGGTCGAGCAGTACTTC. It encodes CASSTRGQKVEQYF.